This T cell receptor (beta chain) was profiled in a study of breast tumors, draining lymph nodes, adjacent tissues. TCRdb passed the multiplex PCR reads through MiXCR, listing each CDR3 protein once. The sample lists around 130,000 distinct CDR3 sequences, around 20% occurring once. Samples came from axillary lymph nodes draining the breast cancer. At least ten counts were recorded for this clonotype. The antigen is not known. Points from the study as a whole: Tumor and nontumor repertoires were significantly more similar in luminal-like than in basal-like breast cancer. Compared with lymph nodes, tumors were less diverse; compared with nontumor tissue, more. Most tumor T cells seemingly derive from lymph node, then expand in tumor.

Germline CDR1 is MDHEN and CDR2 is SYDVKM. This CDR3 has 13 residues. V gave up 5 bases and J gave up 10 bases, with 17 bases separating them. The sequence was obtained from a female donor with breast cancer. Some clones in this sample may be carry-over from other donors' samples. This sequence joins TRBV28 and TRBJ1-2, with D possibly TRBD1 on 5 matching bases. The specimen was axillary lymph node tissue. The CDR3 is CASSPGQEVNYTF. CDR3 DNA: TGTGCCAGCAGTCCAGGGCAGGAGGTCAACTACACCTTC.